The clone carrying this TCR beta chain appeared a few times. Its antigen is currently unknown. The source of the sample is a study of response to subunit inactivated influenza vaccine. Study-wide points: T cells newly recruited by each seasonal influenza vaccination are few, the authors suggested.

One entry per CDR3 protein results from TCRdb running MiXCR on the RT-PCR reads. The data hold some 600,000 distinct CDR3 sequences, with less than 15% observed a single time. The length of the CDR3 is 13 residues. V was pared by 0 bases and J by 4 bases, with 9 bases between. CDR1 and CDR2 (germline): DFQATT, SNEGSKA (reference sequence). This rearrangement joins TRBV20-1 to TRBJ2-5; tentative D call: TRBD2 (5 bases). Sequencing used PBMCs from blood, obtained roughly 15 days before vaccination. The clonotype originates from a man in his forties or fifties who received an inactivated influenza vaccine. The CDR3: CSARDLDSETQYF. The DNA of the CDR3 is TGCAGTGCTAGAGATCTGGACTCAGAGACCCAGTACTTC.